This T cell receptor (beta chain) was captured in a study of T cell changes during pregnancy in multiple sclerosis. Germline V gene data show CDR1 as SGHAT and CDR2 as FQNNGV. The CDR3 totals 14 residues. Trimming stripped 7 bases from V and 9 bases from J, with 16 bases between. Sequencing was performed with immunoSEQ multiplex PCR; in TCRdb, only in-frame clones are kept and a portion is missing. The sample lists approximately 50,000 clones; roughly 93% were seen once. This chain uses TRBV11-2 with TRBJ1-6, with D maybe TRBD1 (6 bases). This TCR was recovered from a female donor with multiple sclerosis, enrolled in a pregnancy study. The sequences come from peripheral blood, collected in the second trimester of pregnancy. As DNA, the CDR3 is TGTGCCAGCACCTCACAGGGTTCAGGTTCACCCCTCCACTTT. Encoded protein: CASTSQGSGSPLHF.